A selection of T cell receptor beta chains follows, all from one sample in a study of shared clonotypes between healthy human individuals. Generated by immunoSEQ multiplex PCR, the TCRdb table keeps only in-frame clones and is missing some. Of some 2,000,000 clones in the sample, 90% to 95% were seen once. Specimen: naive CD4+ T cells sorted from blood. The receptors were gathered from a man in his late teens or twenties in good health. CDR3s leave out the opening cysteine and the closing phenylalanine or tryptophan. The order of the fields is J gene, V gene, CDR3 protein.

TRBJ1-2,TRBV5-1,ASSPPGSSPYGYT
TRBJ1-1,TRBV25-1,ASSELRGPGSRAF
TRBJ2-7,TRBV15,ATSRDKVWTPTKSSYEQY
TRBJ1-1,TRBV9,ASSVGDRGLTEAF
TRBJ2-2,TRBV27,ASTLQGGNTGELF
TRBJ2-7,TRBV5-4,ASSLGSGGFSYEQY
TRBJ2-3,TRBV19,ASSIEGVFTDTQY
TRBJ2-7,TRBV7-6,ASSLESGISYEQY
TRBJ2-7,TRBV12-5,ASGLDREEN
TRBJ2-5,TRBV10-2,ASSEASASQTQY
TRBJ1-3,TRBV28,ASSLTGKENTIY
TRBJ1-4,TRBV19,ASSPTWKATNEKLF
TRBJ1-6,TRBV6-5,ASSLGTGRNSPLH
TRBJ2-7,TRBV5-4,ASSSVGPAEAEQY
TRBJ1-5,TRBV9,ASSVGGSGQPQH
TRBJ1-5,TRBV6-1,ASSEGSQAYSNQPQH
TRBJ1-2,TRBV6-5,ASSQGGLGYT
TRBJ2-2,TRBV6-1,ASSEAADSWELF
TRBJ2-5,TRBV4-2,ASSKWGEETQY
TRBJ1-5,TRBV18,ASSGENSNQPQH
TRBJ1-2,TRBV4-3,ASSPTGDHGYT
TRBJ1-2,TRBV25-1,ASSEAGRYGYT
TRBJ2-5,TRBV6-6,ASREGLSLTQY
TRBJ1-2,TRBV7-9,ASSFGRNYGYT
TRBJ2-5,TRBV29-1,SVEVAGKTQY
TRBJ2-7,TRBV5-1,ASSLADRGEQY
TRBJ2-7,TRBV5-1,ASSPRTDFYEQY
TRBJ2-3,TRBV11-2,ASTPSGRGPDTQY
TRBJ2-7,TRBV7-8,ASSRDRGIPYEQY
TRBJ2-5,TRBV5-1,ASSRSGTLAQETQY
TRBJ1-2,TRBV11-2,ASSPYTGGYGGYT
TRBJ1-1,TRBV6-6,ASSYSSRSYTEAF
TRBJ2-3,TRBV6-1,ASPRSSTDTQY
TRBJ2-3,TRBV7-9,ASSHGLAGGPSTDTQY
TRBJ1-2,TRBV6-5,ASSYSGRGYGYT
TRBJ2-7,TRBV6-5,ASSYRGRGVYEQY
TRBJ1-2,TRBV5-1,ASSFSQGAGGYT
TRBJ1-1,TRBV19,ASSIGQVQTEAF
TRBJ1-1,TRBV19,ASRYAGRGNPSEAF
TRBJ1-2,TRBV7-9,ASSPYSVYGYT
TRBJ2-7,TRBV2,ASTGQGHYEQY
TRBJ2-7,TRBV6-1,ASSAGGKSVYEQY
TRBJ2-3,TRBV5-4,ASSSASGGSTDTQY
TRBJ2-7,TRBV6-6,ASRPGTGGTSGTD
TRBJ2-5,TRBV6-6,ASRGVSGYQETQY
TRBJ1-5,TRBV5-1,ASSLEGASNQPQH
TRBJ1-3,TRBV4-3,ASSQVGGSGNTIY
TRBJ2-5,TRBV27,ASSFGQGRETQY
TRBJ1-5,TRBV7-9,ASSLQGDQPQH
TRBJ1-1,TRBV27,ASSLEGRLNTEAF
TRBJ1-2,TRBV7-2,ASSLVPGLYGYT
TRBJ1-2,TRBV12-5,ASALGQGGRDGYT
TRBJ2-1,TRBV10-3,AISDDPKEQF
TRBJ2-5,TRBV29-1,SVELYPGGSETQY